This T cell receptor (beta chain) was obtained from a study of T cell responses to AZD1222 COVID-19 vaccine (TCRdb year 2021). Study-level background: TCR sequencing covered fewer than 250 trial participants: approximately 200 given two doses of AZD1222 and 26 given two doses of MenACWY control vaccine. Trial participants were enrolled into age subgroups of 18-55, 56-69 and 70-plus years, which contained about 150, 27 and 61 TCR-sequenced participants, respectively. Overall study results and their limits: Participants were mostly white British and included more females than males, and it was suggested by the authors that clonal diversity may have been underestimated. After two AZD1222 doses, both the breadth and the depth of spike-specific TCRs were significantly higher than at day 0 and than in MenACWY recipients. Reportedly, almost half of the unique spike-specific TCRs recognized epitopes lying outside the regions that are mutated in the B.1.351 and B.1.1.7 variants. The vaccine-associated CD4 TCRs covered the entire spike protein, and the dominant responses fell in regions 160-218 and 743-854. Conclusions about previously exposed vaccinees were limited because only six AZD1222 recipients were SARS-CoV-2 seropositive at baseline. Because no samples from the day 14 peak response were available, repertoires could be characterized only after the peak T cell response. The 56-69-year group was small, and its depth increase did not reach significance, likely because of low power.

The CDR3 regions of human TCRbeta chains were subjected to immunosequencing. Processing in the source paper ran as follows. Repertoire TCRs were matched against a reference library of SARS-CoV-2-specific TCRs generated with the MIRA antigen-specificity platform. Breadth meant the fraction of unique TCRs that were SARS-CoV-2-associated, whereas depth meant the fraction of total T cells that were SARS-CoV-2-associated. Using the MIRA data, every spike-specific TCR was mapped to the spike region that the TCR reacted to and assigned to either a CD4 or a CD8 class. Log10-transformed breadth and depth values were compared by one-way ANOVA with Sidak's multiple comparisons tests. TCRdb mirrors the immuneACCESS table, restricted to in-frame sequences. Some clones are absent from its copies; in checked studies, under half trace to an unresolved V gene, and the reason for the others is unknown. For V, J and clone size, that table is used; D and trimming come from the DNA. The sample table shows 170,000 or so clones, and just under 95% are seen once. In total, the top ten clones hold roughly 1% of the sample.

Sample time point, as interpreted from the label and publication: about 28 days (+/-7) after the second vaccine dose. In the paper's terms, the treatment or condition label means: meningococcal conjugate vaccine given as trial control. Vaccinee samples came from UK trials COV001 and COV002, including a single-blind randomized controlled phase 2/3 trial of AZD1222 (ChAdOx1 nCoV-19) in healthy adults. For TCRbeta chain sequencing, PBMC samples from trial participants were taken at day 0 and at day 28 after the second dose. Turning to this clone: The clone's antigen remains unknown. No base quality values were provided; no much bigger clone lies one nucleotide off.

The V end loses 6 bases and the J end loses 8 bases, and a stretch of 13 bases separates them. Including the terminal cysteine and phenylalanine, the CDR3 comprises 12 residues. Only CDR3 DNA is held: 36 bases, read in frame from base 1. For CDR1 and CDR2, the germline V gene lists MDHEN and SYDVKM. Recombination joined TRBV28 with TRBJ1-1; TRBD1 is perhaps the D gene, given 6 matching bases. The TCR sequence derives from an adult who received the MenACWY meningococcal vaccine as a control. Here the sequenced sample was peripheral blood, taken 28 days after the second dose of the MenACWY control vaccine. CDR3 region: CASSLLDREAFF. DNA sequence: TGTGCCAGCAGCCTCCTCGACAGGGAAGCTTTCTTT.